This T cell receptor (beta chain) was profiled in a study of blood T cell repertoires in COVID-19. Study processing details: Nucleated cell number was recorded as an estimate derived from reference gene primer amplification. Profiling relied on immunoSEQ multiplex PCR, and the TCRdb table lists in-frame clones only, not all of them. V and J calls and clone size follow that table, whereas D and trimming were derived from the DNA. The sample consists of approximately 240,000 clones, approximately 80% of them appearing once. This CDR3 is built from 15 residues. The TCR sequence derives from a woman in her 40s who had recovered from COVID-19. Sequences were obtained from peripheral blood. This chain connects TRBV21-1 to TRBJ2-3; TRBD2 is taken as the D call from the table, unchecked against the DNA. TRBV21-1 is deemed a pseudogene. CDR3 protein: CASRPRGGYTDTQYF. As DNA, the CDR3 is TGTGCCAGCAGACCCCGGGGGGGGTACACAGATACGCAGTATTTT.